Shown below are 5 T cell receptor beta chains from a single sample sequenced in a study of radiation and T cells in renal cell carcinoma. The time point: blood 2 weeks post-SBRT. Treatment meaning: 15 Gy SBRT to primary tumor, nephrectomy 4 weeks later. Data came from immunoSEQ multiplex PCR; TCRdb stores just in-frame clones and leaves some out. The data show roughly 130,000 clones, 85% to 90% seen once. This material consisted of blood, taken from a patient whose treatment included radiotherapy and nephrectomy. The receptors were sampled from an older woman with renal cell carcinoma.

The rearrangement links TRBV7-3 to TRBJ1-1, with D uncertain. The length of the CDR3 is 14 residues. CDR1 and CDR2 (germline): SGHTA, FQGTGA. Trimming cost V 4 bases and J 1 base, with 10 bases left between them. The CDR3 loop is CASSSPPENTEAFF. The CDR3 region has the DNA TGTGCCAGCAGCTCGCCCCCAGAGAACACTGAAGCTTTCTTT.

The rearrangement uses TRBV7-2 and TRBJ2-1; D is perhaps TRBD2 (5 bases). This CDR3 is built from 16 residues. In germline, CDR1 is SGHTA, CDR2 FQGNSA. The germline V and J ends were trimmed by 1 base and 7 bases, with 17 bases remaining between them. The CDR3 bases are TGTGCCAGCAGCTTAGATCCTAGCTCGTTAGGGAATGAGCAGTTCTTC. Its protein product is CASSLDPSSLGNEQFF. Supplemented by reference TRBV7-2 and TRBJ2-1, the full variable domain reads GAGVSQSPSNKVTEKGKDVELRCDPISGHTALYWYRQSLGQGLEFLIYFQGNSAPDKSGLPSDRFSAERTGGSVSTLTIQRTQQEDSAVYLCASSLDPSSLGNEQFFGPGTRLTVL.

The chain links TRBV28 to TRBJ1-6; tentative D call: TRBD1 (5 bases). Between the trimmed V and J ends, which lost 5 bases and 8 bases, there was a span of 10 bases. Germline CDR1 reads MDHEN; CDR2 reads SYDVKM. This CDR3 spans 13 amino acids. The chain's CDR3 is CASSPSGYSPLHF. In DNA form, the CDR3 reads TGTGCCAGCAGTCCTTCAGGGTATTCACCCCTCCACTTT.

This sequence joins TRBV19 and TRBJ2-3; the match to TRBD2 covers 7 bases. The CDR3 sequence is 18 residues long. The V and J ends lost 3 bases and 3 bases, in that order; junction bases with no gene match: 15. The germline V gene has CDR1 LNHDA and CDR2 SQIVND (reference sequence). CDR3 DNA sequence: TGTGCCAGTAGTATTGGAGCAGCGCGGGGGAGAACTACAGATACGCAGTATTTT. It is translated as CASSIGAARGRTTDTQYF.

The chain combines TRBV4-1 with TRBJ1-5; no clear D gene. Germline V gene data show CDR1 as MGHRA and CDR2 as YSYEKL. The CDR3 contains 18 residues. The ends were cut back, 1 base at V and 6 bases at J, with 22 bases in the middle. The CDR3 bases are TGCGCCAGCAGCCAAGGTTGGCGAGGGATACCTGGCGGTCAGCCCCAGCATTTT. This sequence encodes CASSQGWRGIPGGQPQHF.